These 17 T cell receptor beta chains came from one sample sequenced in a study of regulatory T cells in long-lasting Graves disease. Through Arm-PCR of CDR3 regions and iRepertoire HTBI primers, TCR beta libraries were built. TCRdb independently ran MiXCR on the multiplex PCR reads; one entry per CDR3 protein. The sample carries roughly 450,000 distinct CDR3 sequences, around 24% recorded once. Time point indicated: persistent/refractory GD, antithyroid drugs over 5 years with positive TRAb. The TCR library was prepared using RNA isolated from PBMCs. The source material was peripheral blood mononuclear cells (PBMCs), sampled when the disease was refractory, from a patient treated with antithyroid drugs. Source of these receptors: a female donor with Graves disease.

This clonotype was detected only a few times. The chain uses TRBV5-1 and TRBJ1-2; 10 bases map to TRBD1. V shed 4 bases and J 6 bases; nucleotides not matched to a gene: 3. This CDR3 is built from 13 residues. The germline V gene encodes CDR1 SGHRS and CDR2 YFSETQ. The CDR3 bases are TGCGCCAGCAGCCCGACAGGGGGCCATGGCTACACCTTC. Its translation: CASSPTGGHGYTF.

The table lists this clonotype with a few counts. The V call is TRBV5-1, the J call TRBJ2-7; TRBD1 aligns across 10 bases. With V trimmed by 0 bases and J by 6 bases, 12 bases remained unmatched. Per germline, CDR1 SGHRS and CDR2 YFSETQ. This CDR3 is 17 amino acids long. CDR3 coding DNA: TGCGCCAGCAGCTTGGACCCCGGGACAGGGGCATCGGGCGAGCAGTACTTC. It specifies CASSLDPGTGASGEQYF.

The V gene is TRBV4-1, the J gene TRBJ1-2; no definite D call. Trimming cost V 5 bases and J 7 bases, with 14 bases left between them. Germline V gene lookup returns CDR1 MGHRA and CDR2 YSYEKL. The CDR3 loop spans 13 amino acids. The CDR3 DNA follows: TGCGCCAGCAGCGGACGGCTCTCGGGTGGCTACACCTTC. Its protein product is CASSGRLSGGYTF.

This clonotype has at least ten counts. The chain employs TRBV28 and TRBJ2-7; weak D call: TRBD1 (5 bases). The germline V gene encodes CDR1 MDHEN and CDR2 SYDVKM. V gave up 8 bases and J gave up 6 bases, with 20 bases separating them. The CDR3 consists of 14 residues. The CDR3 nucleotides are TGTGCCAGCCTCCCCGGGCAGGGAAGCCGCGAGCAGTACTTC. This sequence encodes CASLPGQGSREQYF.

The gene calls are TRBV11-2 and TRBJ2-6, with TRBD1 as a possible D gene (5 bases). The V gene lost 6 bases and the J gene lost 0 bases, with 18 bases spanning the gap. This CDR3 contains 18 residues. Germline CDR1 SGHAT, CDR2 FQNNGV. CDR3 coding DNA: TGTGCCAGCAGTGCCGACGGACAAATGTCCTCTGGGGCCAACGTCCTGACTTTC. Translating it yields CASSADGQMSSGANVLTF. The entire variable domain, with the rest obtained from reference TRBV11-2 and TRBJ2-6, is as follows: EAGVAQSPRYKIIEKRQSVAFWCNPISGHATLYWYQQILGQGPKLLIQFQNNGVVDDSQLPKDRFSAERLKGVDSTLKIQPAKLEDSAVYLCASSADGQMSSGANVLTFGAGSRLTVL.

This clonotype was detected only a few times. The gene calls are TRBV6-4 and TRBJ2-1; TRBD2 matches at 13 bases. Per the germline V gene, CDR1 is MRHNA and CDR2 is SNTAGT. The CDR3 covers 14 residues. V trimming: 5 bases; J trimming: 8 bases; junction bases outside the gene matches: 3. CDR3 sequence (DNA): TGTGCCAGCAGTCGGACTAGCGGGAGCGATGAGCAGTTCTTC. The encoded protein is CASSRTSGSDEQFF.

Note on this clonotype: One junction end disagrees with the germline gene, perhaps due to a read error. The chain joins TRBV6-1 to TRBJ2-5; D gene ambiguous. From germline, CDR1 is MNHNS and CDR2 SASEGT. The CDR3 is made up of 13 amino acids. The CDR3 bases are TGTGCCAGCAGCTTACTACGATCAGAGACCCAATACTTC. Protein: CASSLLRSETQYF.

This clonotype was seen repeatedly, ten times or more. The chain carries TRBV28 and TRBJ1-2, with D uncertain. The CDR3 covers 13 residues. Trimming removed 3 bases at V and 2 bases at J, with 7 bases between. Looked up from germline, CDR1 is MDHEN and CDR2 is SYDVKM. The CDR3 protein is CASSFLGNYGYTF. The CDR3 nucleotides are TGTGCCAGCAGTTTCTTAGGGAACTATGGCTACACCTTC.

The chain links TRBV7-9 to TRBJ2-7; 7 positions match TRBD1. Germline loops: CDR1 SEHNR, CDR2 FQNEAQ (reference sequence). V lost 4 bases, J lost 2 bases, and 8 bases stayed unmatched. CDR3 length equals 15 residues. The DNA of the CDR3 is TGTGCCAGCAGCTATACCCGGGACAGTCCCTACGAGCAGTACTTC. It translates to CASSYTRDSPYEQYF. The complete variable domain, with remaining parts taken from reference TRBV7-9 and TRBJ2-7, reads DTGVSQNPRHKITKRGQNVTFRCDPISEHNRLYWYRQTLGQGPEFLTYFQNEAQLEKSRLLSDRFSAERPKGSFSTLEIQRTEQGDSAMYLCASSYTRDSPYEQYFGPGTRLTVT.

In this sample, this clonotype turned up many times. J is TRBJ2-7 and V is TRBV6-5, with 15 bases fitting TRBD2. Germline V CDR1 and CDR2: MNHEY, SVGAGI. This CDR3 has 16 amino acids. The V and J ends lost 1 base and 6 bases, in that order; junction bases with no gene match: 4. CDR3 sequence: CASSYFGTSGRLEQYF. Here the CDR3 DNA reads TGTGCCAGCAGTTACTTCGGGACTAGCGGGAGGCTCGAGCAGTACTTC.

J is TRBJ1-4 and V is TRBV29-1, with 8 nucleotides matching TRBD1. The germline CDR1 and CDR2 sequences are SQVTM and ANQGSEA. V lost 1 base, J lost 6 bases, and 10 bases stayed unmatched. CDR3 length: 16 amino acids. The CDR3 nucleotides are TGCAGCGTTGAAGTCTTACCACAGGGGGGGGATGAAAAACTGTTTTTT. Translating it yields CSVEVLPQGGDEKLFF.

Comment on this clonotype: The CDR3 does not end in the conserved phenylalanine or tryptophan, so this is likely a read error. CDR3: CASSSGEYGYTS. The CDR3 DNA reads TGTGCCAGTAGTAGCGGGGAATATGGCTACACCTCC. The rearrangement links TRBV19 to TRBJ1-2; D unresolved. The CDR3 extends over 12 amino acids. The V gene lost 4 bases and the J gene lost 5 bases, with 8 bases spanning the gap. CDR1 is LNHDA, CDR2 SQIVND, per germline (reference sequence).

V and J are TRBV5-1 and TRBJ2-7, with D perhaps being TRBD1 or TRBD2 (5 bases each). Germline V lookup: CDR1 SGHRS, CDR2 YFSETQ. V lost 5 bases, J lost 5 bases, and 11 bases lay in between. The CDR3 sequence is 12 residues long. Here the CDR3 DNA reads TGCGCCAGCAGGCAGGGAGTACACGAGCAGTACTTC. Encoded protein: CASRQGVHEQYF.

The chain recombines TRBV20-1 with TRBJ2-7; the match to TRBD2 covers 10 bases. CDR3 size: 14 residues. V trimming: 6 bases; J trimming: 5 bases; junction bases outside the gene matches: 10. Germline-derived CDR1 and CDR2 are DFQATT and SNEGSKA (reference sequence). CDR3 in DNA: TGCAGTGCGAAAAAGCGGGAGGGCCCCAACGAGCAGTACTTC. The encoded protein is CSAKKREGPNEQYF.

This chain links TRBV29-1 with TRBJ2-7, with 7 bases matching TRBD2. This CDR3 spans 13 amino acids. CDR1 is SQVTM and CDR2 is ANQGSEA in the germline V gene. J was trimmed by 2 bases and V by 5 bases; bases with no gene match: 6. CDR3 region: CSVRTGGAYEQYF. In DNA, the CDR3 is TGCAGCGTTCGTACGGGAGGCGCCTACGAGCAGTACTTC.

This clonotype was counted at least ten times. This chain joins TRBV28 and TRBJ2-5; D remains ambiguous. This CDR3 is built from 14 residues. Trimming took off 3 bases at V and 2 bases at J, with 10 bases between the two ends. Germline loops: CDR1 MDHEN, CDR2 SYDVKM. The CDR3 loop reads CASSFLEVQETQYF. For the CDR3, the DNA is TGTGCCAGCAGTTTTTTAGAAGTTCAAGAGACCCAGTACTTC.

In this sample, this clonotype turned up a few times. The CDR3 nucleotides read TGTGCCAGCAGCTTAAGTTCGGGTATTCCCTACGAGCAGTACTTC. It specifies CASSLSSGIPYEQYF. The gene calls are TRBV7-9 and TRBJ2-7, with D uncertain. Trimming removed 2 bases from V and 2 bases from J, with 13 bases in between. CDR3 length equals 15 residues. Germline V gene data show CDR1 as SEHNR and CDR2 as FQNEAQ (reference sequence).